One sample yielded the 20 T cell receptor beta chains listed below, sequenced in a study of cytomegalovirus exposure and HLA in healthy donors. PCR involved 60 Vbeta and 13 Jbeta primers. Only in-frame clones appear in the TCRdb table, and some are missing; sequencing was by immunoSEQ multiplex PCR. This table holds a few hundred thousand clones, 83% found once. What was sequenced was PBMCs. These receptors all stem from a girl aged 5-17 years in good health and CMV-seronegative.

A single count supports this clone. The CDR3 nucleotides are TGTGCCAGCAGCTTACCGGACAGCTCTGGAAACACCATATATTTT. This sequence encodes CASSLPDSSGNTIYF. The V call is TRBV7-6, the J call TRBJ1-3; TRBD1 is a possible D gene (6 bases). V lost 2 bases to trimming and J lost 0 bases, with 8 bases between them. CDR1 and CDR2 (germline): SGHVS, FNYEAQ. This CDR3 is 15 amino acids long. Combining the CDR3 with reference TRBV7-6 and TRBJ1-3 gives the whole variable domain GAGVSQSPRYKVTKRGQDVALRCDPISGHVSLYWYRQALGQGPEFLTYFNYEAQQDKSGLPNDRFSAERPEGSISTLTIQRTEQRDSAMYRCASSLPDSSGNTIYFGEGSWLTVV.

The V call is TRBV4-1, the J call TRBJ2-7, with 11 positions matching TRBD2. Germline CDR1 is MGHRA and CDR2 is YSYEKL. The J segment lost 1 base and the V segment lost 0 bases, leaving 11 bases of the junction unmatched. This CDR3 region has 19 residues. The CDR3 DNA is TGCGCCAGCAGCCAAGACACCGGGACTAGCGGATTTTTTTCCTACGAGCAGTACTTC. Protein sequence: CASSQDTGTSGFFSYEQYF.

This chain connects TRBV4-1 to TRBJ2-7, with 8 bases matching TRBD1. The CDR3 runs to 15 residues. CDR1 is MGHRA and CDR2 is YSYEKL in the germline V gene. Unmatched junction bases numbered 10, after V lost 4 bases and J lost 5 bases. CDR3 amino acids: CASSRNPGQAHEQYF. CDR3 nucleotide sequence: TGCGCCAGCAGCCGAAACCCGGGACAGGCCCACGAGCAGTACTTC.

The table lists this clone with a few counts. The chain employs TRBV9 and TRBJ1-1; D gene uncertain. V lost 0 bases, J lost 0 bases, and 6 bases lay in between. The CDR3 sequence is 14 residues long. The germline gives CDR1 SGDLS, CDR2 YYNGEE. The CDR3 DNA follows: TGTGCCAGCAGCGTAGGGCGGCTGAACACTGAAGCTTTCTTT. Encoded protein: CASSVGRLNTEAFF.

This clone was seen a single time. The V gene is TRBV4-2, the J gene TRBJ2-5; no firm D call. V gave up 6 bases and J gave up 2 bases, with 10 bases separating them. Germline CDR1 is LGHNA and CDR2 is YNFKEQ. CDR3 length: 13 amino acids. The CDR3 DNA follows: TGTGCCAGCAGTATGCTAGAACAAGAGACCCAGTACTTC. The encoded protein is CASSMLEQETQYF.

A single count supports this clone. This chain connects TRBV6-1 to TRBJ1-5, with D possibly matching TRBD1 (6 bases). CDR1 and CDR2 from the germline V gene are MNHNS and SASEGT. Trimming took 6 bases from V and 0 from J, leaving 9 bases between them. The CDR3 covers 14 residues. CDR3 coding DNA: TGTGCCAGCAGCGGACAGTATAGCAATCAGCCCCAGCATTTT. Translated: CASSGQYSNQPQHF.

The rearrangement links TRBV4-2 to TRBJ1-2, with 7 bases fitting TRBD1. The CDR3 runs 13 residues. J was trimmed by 4 bases and V by 3 bases; bases with no gene match: 2. Germline-derived CDR1 and CDR2 are LGHNA and YNFKEQ. The CDR3 loop reads CASSQGQRYGYTF. The CDR3 nucleotides are TGTGCCAGCAGCCAGGGACAGCGCTATGGCTACACCTTC.

The count of this clone is one. The CDR3 DNA is TGTGCCAGTAGTATAGGTGGGTTGAGACAAGACACTGAAGCTTTCTTT. As protein: CASSIGGLRQDTEAFF. This chain connects TRBV19 to TRBJ1-1; D ambiguous. V dropped 1 base and J dropped 3 bases, with 15 bases sitting between them. The CDR3 spans 16 residues. CDR1 is LNHDA and CDR2 is SQIVND in the germline V gene (reference sequence).

In DNA form, the CDR3 reads TGCGCCAGCAGCTTTAAGCCCCCGGGACAGGTTGCCTCCTACAATGAGCAGTTCTTC. It is translated as CASSFKPPGQVASYNEQFF. The rearrangement links TRBV5-1 to TRBJ2-1, with 8 positions matching TRBD1. Germline V lookup: CDR1 SGHRS, CDR2 YFSETQ. J was trimmed by 0 bases and V by 2 bases; bases with no gene match: 13. CDR3 length: 19 residues.

The chain's CDR3 is CASSFIRGKNTGELFF. For the CDR3, the DNA is TGTGCCAGCAGCTTTATTAGAGGGAAGAACACCGGGGAGCTGTTTTTT. This chain joins TRBV5-4 and TRBJ2-2, with D perhaps TRBD2 (5 bases). CDR3 size: 16 residues. Germline CDR1 and CDR2: SGHNT and YYREEE (reference sequence). Trimming removed 2 bases at V and 1 base at J, with 12 bases between.

The CDR3 spells CASSRVAGSRVGETQYF. CDR3 bases: TGTGCCAGCTCACGCGTAGCGGGGTCCCGCGTCGGGGAGACCCAGTACTTC. The chain combines TRBV18 with TRBJ2-5; 8 bases are shared with TRBD2. The CDR3 is made up of 17 amino acids. The V segment lost 4 bases and the J segment 5 bases; nucleotides outside the gene matches: 15. Germline V gene sequence: CDR1 KGHSH, CDR2 LQKENI.

V gene TRBV18 combines with J gene TRBJ1-5; no reliable D call. Germline V lookup: CDR1 KGHSH, CDR2 LQKENI. CDR3 length: 15 amino acids. V lost 3 bases and J 1 base, leaving 10 bases between the germline ends. This CDR3 reads CASSPSTPSNQPQHF. The CDR3 DNA sequence: TGTGCCAGCTCACCCTCGACACCCAGCAATCAGCCCCAGCATTTT.

The chain links TRBV2 to TRBJ1-4, with TRBD1 matching 8 bases. CDR1 and CDR2 (germline): SNHLY, FYNNEI. J lost 8 bases, V lost 5 bases, and 16 bases had no gene match. CDR3 length: 17 residues. This CDR3 reads CASSLGQGASAREKLFF. The CDR3 nucleotides read TGTGCCAGCAGTCTGGGGCAGGGGGCGTCGGCGAGGGAAAAACTGTTTTTT.

The gene calls are TRBV5-1 and TRBJ2-7; 10 bases agree with TRBD2. Trimming at V came to 5 bases and at J to 7 bases, leaving 12 bases not matched to a gene. CDR1 is SGHRS, CDR2 YFSETQ, per germline. The CDR3 is made up of 15 amino acids. CDR3 loop: CASRPGTSESVEQYF. The CDR3 DNA reads as TGCGCCAGCAGACCTGGGACTAGCGAATCAGTTGAGCAGTACTTC.

The chain couples TRBV29-1 to TRBJ1-1; D not certain. Germline V CDR1 and CDR2: SQVTM, ANQGSEA. This CDR3 is 13 amino acids long. V was trimmed by 7 bases and J by 6 bases, leaving 18 bases between them. CDR3 coding DNA: TGCAGCGCGAGAAATGAGGCATACTCTGAAGCTTTCTTT. It encodes CSARNEAYSEAFF.

This rearrangement joins TRBV19 to TRBJ2-2; 8 bases fit TRBD1. This CDR3 is built from 14 residues. Germline CDR1 LNHDA, CDR2 SQIVND (reference sequence). The V segment lost 6 bases and the J segment 7 bases; nucleotides outside the gene matches: 7. The CDR3 DNA reads TGTGCCAGTAGCTACAGGGGGTCGAACGGGGAGCTGTTTTTT. As protein: CASSYRGSNGELFF.

DNA of the CDR3: TGTGCCAGCAGCTTTGGGACTAGCTCGTATGAGCAGTTCTTC. It is translated as CASSFGTSSYEQFF. The chain joins TRBV11-2 to TRBJ2-1; TRBD2 aligns across 9 bases. The CDR3 runs to 14 residues. Germline values: CDR1 SGHAT, CDR2 FQNNGV. The V gene end was trimmed by 3 bases and the J gene end by 8 bases; junction bases not matched to a gene: 5.

The chain recombines TRBV29-1 with TRBJ2-3; 7 bases align to TRBD2. Germline CDR1 is SQVTM and CDR2 is ANQGSEA. The CDR3 spans 14 residues. V shed 6 bases and J 4 bases; nucleotides not matched to a gene: 10. This CDR3 reads CSVDRGGSPDTQYF. CDR3 sequence (DNA): TGCAGCGTCGACCGGGGCGGGAGTCCAGATACGCAGTATTTT.

V usage is TRBV7-3 and J usage is TRBJ2-7; D may be TRBD1 (6 bases). The V gene's germline CDR1 is SGHTA and CDR2 FQGTGA. Deletions cut 5 bases from V and 1 base from J, with 12 bases between. The CDR3 length is 14 residues. The CDR3 is CASSNNRDSYEQYF. The CDR3 DNA is TGTGCCAGCAGCAATAACAGGGATTCCTACGAGCAGTACTTC.

The gene calls are TRBV7-2 and TRBJ1-3; D may be TRBD1 (6 bases). This CDR3 is 15 amino acids long. Germline CDR1 reads SGHTA; CDR2 reads FQGNSA. V lost 4 bases to trimming and J lost 4 bases, with 14 bases between them. CDR3 bases: TGTGCCAGCAGCTCCGCCGGGACATACGGAAACACCATATATTTT. This gives the protein CASSSAGTYGNTIYF.